Below, 10 T cell receptor beta chains from the same sample are listed, as sequenced in a study of type 1 and type 2 diabetes patients. PCR was run on genomic DNA. Amplification of the beta chain CDR3 used 30 forward and 13 reverse multiplex primers. From the multiplex PCR reads, TCRdb called clonotypes with MiXCR, one entry per CDR3 protein. The repertoire has fewer than 350,000 distinct CDR3 sequences, around 47% of them found once; the top ten carry around 13%. Sequencing input: peripheral blood mononuclear cells (PBMCs). Receptor source: a man aged 18 to 30 with type 2 diabetes.

The chain uses TRBV9 and TRBJ2-7; either TRBD1 or TRBD2 may supply D (5 bases each). The ends were cut back, 2 bases at V and 10 bases at J, with 16 bases in the middle. This CDR3 comprises 13 residues. From germline, CDR1 is SGDLS and CDR2 YYNGEE. In DNA, the CDR3 is TGTGCCAGCAGCGTTGACGGGACCCCCCGTCAGTACTTC. Translated, it gives CASSVDGTPRQYF. Combining the CDR3 with reference TRBV9 and TRBJ2-7 gives the whole variable domain DSGVTQTPKHLITATGQRVTLRCSPRSGDLSVYWYQQSLDQGLQFLIQYYNGEERAKGNILERFSAQQFPDLHSELNLSSLELGDSALYFCASSVDGTPRQYFGPGTRLTVT.

This clonotype has only a few counts. The rearrangement links TRBV30 to TRBJ2-7, with TRBD2 identical over 7 bases. With 3 bases clipped from V and 2 bases from J, the junction kept 10 bases outside the gene matches. The CDR3 has 15 amino acids. Germline CDR1 and CDR2: GTSNPN and SVGIG (reference sequence). DNA of the CDR3: TGTGCCTGGAGGGGACGTAGCGGGCCTCCCTACGAGCAGTACTTC. Amino acid sequence: CAWRGRSGPPYEQYF.

This clonotype was picked up many times. This chain joins TRBV10-3 and TRBJ1-1, with D maybe TRBD1 (6 bases). V dropped 5 bases and J dropped 0 bases, with 13 bases sitting between them. Germline V gene data show CDR1 as ENHRY and CDR2 as SYGVKD. CDR3 length: 15 amino acids. CDR3 region: CAISTGTNMNTEAFF. CDR3 nucleotides: TGTGCCATCAGTACCGGGACAAATATGAACACTGAAGCTTTCTTT.

This clonotype has only a few counts. V and J are TRBV19 and TRBJ1-4, with D unclear. Germline-derived CDR1 and CDR2 are LNHDA and SQIVND (reference sequence). Trimming took 4 bases from V and 4 from J, leaving 7 bases between them. The CDR3 runs to 13 residues. In DNA, the CDR3 is TGTGCCAGTAGTACCCTCAGTAATGAAAAACTGTTTTTT. Its translation is CASSTLSNEKLFF.

The V gene is TRBV2, the J gene TRBJ2-7; 9 bases are shared with TRBD1. V shed 8 bases, J shed 7 bases, and the junction held 6 bases outside the gene matches. The CDR3 is 12 residues long. Germline V gives CDR1 SNHLY, CDR2 FYNNEI. The CDR3 region has the DNA TGTGCCAGCGAGGGGACAGGGAGTGAGCAGTACTTC. Its protein is CASEGTGSEQYF.

This clonotype was seen a handful of times. The chain employs TRBV12-3 or TRBV12-4 and TRBJ2-2; D might be TRBD1 (6 bases). CDR3 size: 13 residues. Trimming took 7 bases from V and 5 from J, leaving 11 bases between them. For the CDR3, the DNA is TGTGCCAGCAAGGACAGCTGGACCGGGGAGCTGTTTTTT. Translated, it gives CASKDSWTGELFF.

In this sample, this clonotype turned up many times. V usage is TRBV19 and J usage is TRBJ1-1, with D possibly being TRBD1 (6 bases). The germline V and J ends were trimmed by 6 bases and 7 bases, with 12 bases remaining between them. Per germline, CDR1 LNHDA and CDR2 SQIVND (reference sequence). The CDR3 is made up of 12 amino acids. Here the CDR3 DNA reads TGTGCCAGTAGCATCGACAGGAATGAAGCTTTCTTT. Protein: CASSIDRNEAFF.

The rearrangement links TRBV20-1 to TRBJ2-3; unclear D gene. Germline lookup yields CDR1 DFQATT and CDR2 SNEGSKA (reference sequence). V was pared by 3 bases and J by 6 bases, with 28 bases between. The CDR3 covers 18 residues. DNA for the CDR3: TGCAGTGCTAGCGGCGTTTCCCCGTTTACCCGTTCTTCGGATACGCAGTATTTT. Encoded protein: CSASGVSPFTRSSDTQYF.

This clonotype was found once. J is TRBJ2-2 and V is TRBV15; a weak D match, TRBD2 (6 bases). Germline lookup yields CDR1 LNHNV and CDR2 YYDKDF (reference sequence). V lost 0 bases, J lost 2 bases, and 13 bases lay in between. This CDR3 contains 17 residues. The CDR3 nucleotides are TGTGCCACCAGCAGAGACCCCGGGACTTTTAACACCGGGGAGCTGTTTTTT. Protein sequence: CATSRDPGTFNTGELFF.

This clonotype was counted only a few times. V gene TRBV6-6 combines with J gene TRBJ1-1; D gene uncertain. Per the germline V gene, CDR1 is MNHNY and CDR2 is SVGAGI (reference sequence). CDR3 length: 14 amino acids. V shed 2 bases and J shed 0 bases, with 7 bases lying between them. CDR3 nucleotide sequence: TGTGCCAGCAGTTACGGGCGGCTGAACACTGAAGCTTTCTTT. Encoded protein: CASSYGRLNTEAFF.